One sample yielded the 20 T cell receptor beta chains listed below, sequenced in a study of blood T cell repertoires in COVID-19. Only in-frame clones appear in the TCRdb table, and some are missing; sequencing was by immunoSEQ multiplex PCR. The sample consists of some 90,000 clones, roughly 80% of them appearing once. What was sequenced was peripheral blood. The receptors were gathered from a human donor in a cohort sampled during active COVID-19.

V gene TRBV7-8 combines with J gene TRBJ1-1; 9 bases fit TRBD1. J lost 6 bases, V lost 6 bases, and 8 bases had no gene match. CDR1 is SGHVS, CDR2 FQNEAQ, per germline. The CDR3 contains 14 residues. The CDR3 loop reads CASSYGQGSSEAFF. The CDR3 bases are TGTGCCAGCAGTTACGGACAGGGGTCGTCTGAAGCTTTCTTT.

The V call is TRBV28, the J call TRBJ2-6; 9 nucleotides agree with TRBD2. The junction had 24 bases not matched to a gene; V was cut back by 5 bases and J by 4 bases. CDR3 length equals 22 residues. Germline V gene lookup returns CDR1 MDHEN and CDR2 SYDVKM. Here the CDR3 DNA reads TGTGCCAGCAGTCCCACAGGGGCCCGGGGGACTAGCCGCATTTGGGGGGCCAACGTCCTGACTTTC. Its translation: CASSPTGARGTSRIWGANVLTF.

In this sample, this clone turned up once. The J gene is TRBJ2-2, the V gene TRBV7-2, with D perhaps matching TRBD2 (7 bases). The CDR3 extends over 15 amino acids. Germline V gene data show CDR1 as SGHTA and CDR2 as FQGNSA. V was cut by 3 bases and J by 4 bases, with 12 bases left in between. The CDR3 DNA reads as TGTGCCAGCAGCTTCGGGGGGCTTTCCACCGGGGAGCTGTTTTTT. Translating it yields CASSFGGLSTGELFF.

V usage is TRBV30 and J usage is TRBJ1-5; no clear D gene. This CDR3 contains 12 residues. Germline V gene lookup returns CDR1 GTSNPN and CDR2 SVGIG (reference sequence). V lost 8 bases and J 7 bases, leaving 15 bases between the germline ends. The CDR3: CAAASAGQPQHF. The CDR3 nucleotides are TGTGCCGCCGCATCCGCGGGGCAGCCCCAGCATTTT. Full variable domain (outside the CDR3, taken from reference TRBV30 and TRBJ1-5): SQTIHQWPATLVQPVGSPLSLECTVEGTSNPNLYWYRQAAGRGLQLLFYSVGIGQISSEVPQNLSASRPQDRQFILSSKKLLLSDSGFYLCAAASAGQPQHFGDGTRLSIL.

The J gene is TRBJ2-7, the V gene TRBV5-4; TRBD1 matches 8 bases. V was clipped by 1 base and J by 0 bases; unmatched bases: 9. Germline V lookup: CDR1 SGHNT, CDR2 YYREEE (reference sequence). The CDR3 runs to 17 residues. The CDR3 DNA reads as TGTGCCAGCAGCTTGAAAGGCCCCGGGACAGGCTCCTACGAGCAGTACTTC. Protein: CASSLKGPGTGSYEQYF.

This sequence joins TRBV5-1 and TRBJ2-1, with no clear D. Trimming took 4 bases from V and 0 from J, leaving 11 bases between them. Germline CDR1 reads SGHRS; CDR2 reads YFSETQ. This CDR3 spans 15 amino acids. CDR3 protein: CASSPVSPSYNEQFF. The CDR3 nucleotides read TGCGCCAGCAGCCCTGTGAGCCCCTCCTACAATGAGCAGTTCTTC.

This chain links TRBV29-1 with TRBJ1-3; the D is unclear. CDR1 and CDR2 from the germline V gene are SQVTM and ANQGSEA. With 4 bases removed from V and 7 bases from J, the gap between germline ends came to 14 bases. The length of the CDR3 is 13 residues. CDR3 sequence reads: CSVGQNDGNTIYF. Here the CDR3 DNA reads TGCAGCGTTGGACAAAATGATGGGAACACCATATATTTT.

J is TRBJ2-7 and V is TRBV2; TRBD2 matches at 8 bases. The J segment lost 8 bases and the V segment lost 10 bases, leaving 19 bases of the junction unmatched. The CDR3 is made up of 15 amino acids. CDR1 and CDR2 (germline): SNHLY, FYNNEI. The CDR3 sequence: CAKGALSGTTGQQYF. The CDR3 nucleotides are TGTGCCAAGGGCGCCCTTAGCGGGACAACCGGTCAGCAGTACTTC.

This chain's CDR3 is CSARGQGWSTF. DNA for the CDR3: TGCAGTGCTAGAGGACAGGGTTGGTCCACCTTC. This sequence joins TRBV20-1 and TRBJ1-2; TRBD1 matches at 7 bases. Trimming removed 1 base from V and 13 bases from J; junction bases left unmatched: 6. This CDR3 has 11 amino acids. Germline V gene lookup returns CDR1 DFQATT and CDR2 SNEGSKA (reference sequence).

V usage is TRBV19 and J usage is TRBJ2-7; 13 positions match TRBD2. The CDR3 has 15 amino acids. J lost 3 bases, V lost 6 bases, and 5 bases had no gene match. In germline, CDR1 is LNHDA, CDR2 SQIVND (reference sequence). The CDR3 is CASRRTSGSHYEQYF. The CDR3, as DNA: TGTGCCAGTAGGCGGACTAGCGGGAGTCACTACGAGCAGTACTTC.

This clone was recorded only once. CDR3 loop: CASSSGQGVSYNEQFF. The CDR3 DNA reads TGCGCCAGCAGCAGCGGACAGGGCGTATCCTACAATGAGCAGTTCTTC. The chain has TRBV5-1 and TRBJ2-1, with 8 bases identical to TRBD1. Germline loops: CDR1 SGHRS, CDR2 YFSETQ. The V segment lost 4 bases and the J segment 1 base; nucleotides outside the gene matches: 7. The CDR3 has 16 residues. Variable domain in full (rest from reference TRBV5-1 and TRBJ2-1): KAGVTQTPRYLIKTRGQQVTLSCSPISGHRSVSWYQQTPGQGLQFLFEYFSETQRNKGNFPGRFSGRQFSNSRSEMNVSTLELGDSALYLCASSSGQGVSYNEQFFGPGTRLTVL.

This clone was counted only a few times. The V and J genes are TRBV6-5 and TRBJ1-5; a weak D match, TRBD1 (6 bases). The V and J ends lost 6 bases and 1 base respectively, with 10 bases between them. Germline V gene sequence: CDR1 MNHEY, CDR2 SVGAGI. The CDR3 is 14 residues long. CDR3 sequence reads: CASRQGSSNQPQHF. The CDR3 region has the DNA TGTGCCAGCAGACAGGGTTCGAGCAATCAGCCCCAGCATTTT.

The gene calls are TRBV7-9 and TRBJ1-2, with D perhaps TRBD1 (5 bases). The ends were cut back, 7 bases at V and 6 bases at J, with 24 bases in the middle. Germline CDR1 SEHNR, CDR2 FQNEAQ (reference sequence). The CDR3 spans 16 residues. CDR3: CASTTSRGSGLHGYTF. CDR3 coding DNA: TGTGCCAGCACCACTTCGCGGGGCAGCGGCCTGCATGGCTACACCTTC.

CDR3 in DNA: TGTGCCAGCAGACGAAATAGCGGATGGGCCTCCTACGAGCAGTACTTC. This translates into CASRRNSGWASYEQYF. The rearrangement uses TRBV5-5 and TRBJ2-7; tentatively, D is TRBD2 (6 bases). The V end was cut by 5 bases, the J end by 0 bases, with 18 bases between. This CDR3 region has 16 residues. Germline CDR1 and CDR2: SGHKS and YYEKEE (reference sequence).

J is TRBJ2-7 and V is TRBV19, with TRBD1 identical over 7 bases. Germline CDR1 reads LNHDA; CDR2 reads SQIVND (reference sequence). The trim removed 8 bases at V and 6 bases at J, leaving 13 bases unmatched. The CDR3 length is 14 residues. The CDR3 nucleotides are TGTGCCAGTGGAATGACAGGGTTCCTCGGCGAGCAGTACTTC. This gives the protein CASGMTGFLGEQYF.

The chain employs TRBV18 and TRBJ1-5; D remains ambiguous. The CDR3 is 13 amino acids. Germline-derived CDR1 and CDR2 are KGHSH and LQKENI. Trimming left V 3 bases short and J 7 bases short, with 10 bases between. CDR3 residues: CASSPDEGQPQHF. As DNA, the CDR3 is TGTGCCAGCTCACCGGACGAGGGACAGCCCCAGCATTTT.

This sequence joins TRBV7-9 and TRBJ1-1; a possible D gene is TRBD1 (5 bases). V lost 2 bases and J 5 bases, leaving 6 bases between the germline ends. This CDR3 spans 12 amino acids. Germline V lookup: CDR1 SEHNR, CDR2 FQNEAQ (reference sequence). This chain's CDR3 is CASSLRGTEAFF. The CDR3 DNA reads TGTGCCAGCAGCTTACGGGGGACTGAAGCTTTCTTT.

This sequence joins TRBV28 and TRBJ1-6; D is possibly TRBD1 (5 bases). CDR1 MDHEN and CDR2 SYDVKM come from the germline V gene. Trimming removed 5 bases from V and 7 bases from J, with 15 bases in between. This CDR3 comprises 15 residues. CDR3 region: CASSRGDVENSPLHF. The CDR3 DNA reads TGTGCCAGCAGTCGGGGGGATGTGGAAAATTCACCCCTCCACTTT. The complete variable domain, with remaining parts taken from reference TRBV28 and TRBJ1-6, reads DVKVTQSSRYLVKRTGEKVFLECVQDMDHENMFWYRQDPGLGLRLIYFSYDVKMKEKGDIPEGYSVSREKKERFSLILESASTNQTSMYLCASSRGDVENSPLHFGNGTRLTVT.

This sequence joins TRBV14 and TRBJ2-3; D might be TRBD1 (7 bases). Germline CDR1 reads SGHDN; CDR2 reads FVKESK. The CDR3 has 16 amino acids. Trimming removed 2 bases from V and 2 bases from J, with 14 bases in between. CDR3 in amino acids: CASSQPAGGITDTQYF. The CDR3 coding sequence is TGTGCCAGCAGCCAACCGGCAGGGGGGATCACAGATACGCAGTATTTT. The variable domain in full, with the rest retrieved from reference TRBV14 and TRBJ2-3, is EAGVTQFPSHSVIEKGQTVTLRCDPISGHDNLYWYRRVMGKEIKFLLHFVKESKQDESGMPNNRFLAERTGGTYSTLKVQPAELEDSGVYFCASSQPAGGITDTQYFGPGTRLTVL.

This chain links TRBV2 with TRBJ1-2, with 7 nucleotides matching TRBD1. The germline gives CDR1 SNHLY, CDR2 FYNNEI. The CDR3 runs to 14 residues. Germline trimming cut 8 bases from V and 5 bases from J; bases unmatched to any gene: 11. This CDR3 reads CASYDEGQLYGYTF. CDR3 nucleotides: TGTGCCAGCTACGACGAGGGACAGTTATATGGCTACACCTTC.